Below, 25 T cell receptor beta chains from the same sample are listed, as sequenced in a study of cytomegalovirus exposure and HLA in healthy donors. The PCR employed 60 Vbeta primers together with 13 Jbeta primers. TCRdb's table, derived via immunoSEQ multiplex PCR, lists solely in-frame clones and lacks some. This sample has around 96,000 clones; 55% to 75% occur once, and the top ten carry roughly 3.2%. The sample consisted of PBMCs. The receptor set was obtained from a man aged 60-69 years in good health and CMV-seronegative.

The chain is built from TRBV27 and TRBJ1-1, with 8 bases identical to TRBD1. CDR1 and CDR2 from the germline V gene are MNHEY and SMNVEV (reference sequence). The CDR3 extends over 13 amino acids. Germline trimming cut 8 bases from V and 11 bases from J; bases unmatched to any gene: 13. CDR3 sequence (DNA): TGTGCCAGCTCCCCTTTTGACAGGGGCAGCGCTTTCTTT. Translating gives CASSPFDRGSAFF.

This clone was counted between two and nine times. V gene TRBV29-1 combines with J gene TRBJ1-1; 9 bases map to TRBD1. CDR3 length equals 13 residues. J was trimmed by 5 bases and V by 6 bases; bases with no gene match: 7. The germline gives CDR1 SQVTM, CDR2 ANQGSEA. CDR3 sequence reads: CSVGTGLGTEAFF. CDR3 sequence (DNA): TGCAGCGTAGGGACAGGGTTGGGGACTGAAGCTTTCTTT. Together with reference TRBV29-1 and TRBJ1-1, the CDR3 gives the full variable domain: SAVISQKPSRDICQRGTSLTIQCQVDSQVTMMFWYRQQPGQSLTLIATANQGSEATYESGFVIDKFPISRPNLTFSTLTVSNMSPEDSSIYLCSVGTGLGTEAFFGQGTRLTVV.

The chain is built from TRBV29-1 and TRBJ1-2; D is perhaps TRBD1 (5 bases). The CDR3 extends over 15 amino acids. V was shortened by 4 bases and J by 0 bases, with 15 bases between the two germline ends. The germline V gene has CDR1 SQVTM and CDR2 ANQGSEA. DNA of the CDR3: TGCAGCGTTGTGCCAGGGCATAGAGCTAACTATGGCTACACCTTC. This encodes CSVVPGHRANYGYTF. The full variable domain, with the rest looked up from reference TRBV29-1 and TRBJ1-2, is SAVISQKPSRDICQRGTSLTIQCQVDSQVTMMFWYRQQPGQSLTLIATANQGSEATYESGFVIDKFPISRPNLTFSTLTVSNMSPEDSSIYLCSVVPGHRANYGYTFGSGTRLTVV.

The chain links TRBV4-2 to TRBJ2-6; tentative D call: TRBD1 (6 bases). The germline gives CDR1 LGHNA, CDR2 YNFKEQ. The CDR3 runs 18 residues. Trimming pared 3 bases from V and 0 bases from J, leaving 15 bases between. The CDR3 DNA is TGTGCCAGCAGCCAGTGGGACACCTTAAGCTCTGGGGCCAACGTCCTGACTTTC. This codes for CASSQWDTLSSGANVLTF.

About this clone: At one of its ends the junction is not consistent with the germline gene, which may arise from a read error. The chain is built from TRBV7-9 and TRBJ2-7, with D perhaps TRBD2 (5 bases). CDR1 SEHNR and CDR2 FQNEAQ come from the germline V gene (reference sequence). The CDR3 is 14 amino acids. CDR3 nucleotides: TGTTCCAGCAGCTTAGCGCTCGGGGTTAGAGAGCAGTACTTC. The encoded protein is CSSSLALGVREQYF.

The V and J genes are TRBV7-3 and TRBJ2-2; 9 bases agree with TRBD1. V was clipped by 5 bases and J by 4 bases; unmatched bases: 11. CDR1 is SGHTA and CDR2 is FQGTGA in the germline V gene. This CDR3 spans 17 amino acids. Here the CDR3 DNA reads TGTGCCAGCAGCCGTACGACCGGGACAGGGCGCACCGGGGAGCTGTTTTTT. It encodes CASSRTTGTGRTGELFF.

The chain carries TRBV27 and TRBJ2-7, with 7 bases identical to TRBD1. The trim removed 5 bases at V and 5 bases at J, leaving 9 bases unmatched. The germline CDR1 and CDR2 sequences are MNHEY and SMNVEV (reference sequence). The CDR3 is 14 amino acids. CDR3 DNA: TGTGCCAGCAGTCATAAACAGGGGAACGACGAGCAGTACTTC. This gives the protein CASSHKQGNDEQYF.

On this clone itself: This specimen includes other DNA sequences encoding the same CDR3. The CDR3 bases are TGTGCCAGCAGACTAGCGGGGGGGCCCTACGAGCAGTACTTC. This gives the protein CASRLAGGPYEQYF. V gene TRBV6-1 combines with J gene TRBJ2-7; 13 nucleotides line up with TRBD2. With V trimmed by 6 bases and J by 2 bases, 1 base remained unmatched. The length of the CDR3 is 14 residues. Per germline, CDR1 MNHNS and CDR2 SASEGT.

The rearrangement uses TRBV7-3 and TRBJ1-1; D is possibly TRBD1 (6 bases). Germline V CDR1 and CDR2: SGHTA, FQGTGA. Trimming stripped 6 bases from V and 6 bases from J, with 14 bases between. The CDR3 spans 13 residues. The CDR3 region has the DNA TGTGCCAGCAGTCAAGGGGGGGACCCTGAAGCTTTCTTT. This codes for CASSQGGDPEAFF.

The chain links TRBV5-1 to TRBJ1-1; 10 bases agree with TRBD1. Germline V lookup: CDR1 SGHRS, CDR2 YFSETQ. V trimming: 2 bases; J trimming: 5 bases; junction bases outside the gene matches: 12. The CDR3 runs 17 residues. The CDR3 nucleotides read TGCGCCAGCAGCTTAAGCCTTCTGGGACAGGGGAGTACTGAAGCTTTCTTT. Translating gives CASSLSLLGQGSTEAFF.

The chain is built from TRBV28 and TRBJ2-3; a weak D match, TRBD1 (6 bases). Germline CDR1 reads MDHEN; CDR2 reads SYDVKM. Deletions cut 5 bases from V and 1 base from J, with 16 bases between. This CDR3 region has 16 residues. The CDR3 region has the DNA TGTGCCAGCAGTCTAGGACCCCGGACAGGCACAGATACGCAGTATTTT. It translates to CASSLGPRTGTDTQYF.

The chain links TRBV18 to TRBJ2-7; D is unresolved. V lost 1 base, J lost 2 bases, and 9 bases lay in between. CDR3 size: 14 residues. Germline V gene lookup returns CDR1 KGHSH and CDR2 LQKENI. The CDR3 reads CASSPLGGTYEQYF. The CDR3 nucleotides are TGTGCCAGCTCACCACTCGGCGGTACCTACGAGCAGTACTTC.

The chain combines TRBV28 with TRBJ2-5; TRBD1 aligns across 11 bases. This CDR3 comprises 13 residues. Trimming took 10 bases from V and 7 from J; bases not matched to a gene: 8. Germline CDR1 MDHEN, CDR2 SYDVKM. As DNA, the CDR3 is TGTGCCATACGGGACAGGGGGATCGGGACCCAGTACTTC. Translating gives CAIRDRGIGTQYF. The entire variable domain, with the rest obtained from reference TRBV28 and TRBJ2-5, is as follows: DVKVTQSSRYLVKRTGEKVFLECVQDMDHENMFWYRQDPGLGLRLIYFSYDVKMKEKGDIPEGYSVSREKKERFSLILESASTNQTSMYLCAIRDRGIGTQYFGPGTRLLVL.

The chain couples TRBV5-1 to TRBJ1-1; 7 positions agree with TRBD1. Trimming cost V 7 bases and J 3 bases; bases outside gene matches: 6. This CDR3 spans 13 amino acids. The germline V gene has CDR1 SGHRS and CDR2 YFSETQ. The CDR3 reads CASHRGRDTEAFF. In DNA, the CDR3 is TGCGCCAGCCACAGGGGTAGGGACACTGAAGCTTTCTTT.

The rearrangement joins TRBV28 to TRBJ1-1; D call uncertain. Germline CDR1 and CDR2: MDHEN and SYDVKM. Trimming took 8 bases from V and 0 from J, leaving 13 bases between them. The CDR3 loop spans 14 amino acids. This chain's CDR3 is CASGSGKMNTEAFF. The CDR3 DNA reads TGTGCCAGCGGTTCGGGAAAGATGAACACTGAAGCTTTCTTT. The variable domain in full, with the rest retrieved from reference TRBV28 and TRBJ1-1, is DVKVTQSSRYLVKRTGEKVFLECVQDMDHENMFWYRQDPGLGLRLIYFSYDVKMKEKGDIPEGYSVSREKKERFSLILESASTNQTSMYLCASGSGKMNTEAFFGQGTRLTVV.

The table lists this clone with a few counts. The CDR3 nucleotides read TGTGCCAGCAGCCTACAGGGTTTCTATGGCTACACCTTC. The encoded protein is CASSLQGFYGYTF. The V gene is TRBV6-5, the J gene TRBJ1-2, with D possibly matching TRBD1 (6 bases). V lost 6 bases, J lost 4 bases, and 12 bases lay in between. The CDR3 runs 13 residues. The germline V gene has CDR1 MNHEY and CDR2 SVGAGI.

This chain uses TRBV10-3 with TRBJ2-1, with 8 bases identical to TRBD1. J was trimmed by 0 bases and V by 1 base; bases with no gene match: 5. CDR3 length equals 17 residues. The germline CDR1 and CDR2 sequences are ENHRY and SYGVKD. CDR3 coding DNA: TGTGCCATCAGTGAGTGGGACAGGTCCCGCTCCTACAATGAGCAGTTCTTC. It specifies CAISEWDRSRSYNEQFF.

This clone was found a few times. The chain carries TRBV18 and TRBJ2-7, with D tentatively TRBD2 (6 bases). This CDR3 has 15 amino acids. Germline V CDR1 and CDR2: KGHSH, LQKENI. V lost 3 bases and J 5 bases, leaving 17 bases between the germline ends. Written as DNA, the CDR3 is TGTGCCAGCTCACCCACTTCCGCGGGGACGGACGAGCAGTACTTC. Translation: CASSPTSAGTDEQYF.

The chain joins TRBV4-1 to TRBJ2-3; D not certain. Germline CDR1 is MGHRA and CDR2 is YSYEKL. The length of the CDR3 is 15 residues. V lost 1 base and J 2 bases, leaving 10 bases between the germline ends. The CDR3 DNA sequence: TGCGCCAGCAGCCAAGGAGGCTCATACACAGATACGCAGTATTTT. This translates into CASSQGGSYTDTQYF.

This clone has only one observation. The chain combines TRBV15 with TRBJ2-5; 7 bases match TRBD1. In germline, CDR1 is LNHNV, CDR2 YYDKDF (reference sequence). The J segment lost 1 base and the V segment lost 1 base, leaving 6 bases of the junction unmatched. The CDR3 has 16 residues. This CDR3 reads CATSRARGPIQETQYF. Written as DNA, the CDR3 is TGTGCCACCAGCAGAGCTAGGGGGCCCATCCAAGAGACCCAGTACTTC.

The chain recombines TRBV11-2 with TRBJ2-7; D unresolved. The V gene lost 2 bases and the J gene lost 3 bases, with 11 bases spanning the gap. The CDR3 loop spans 14 amino acids. Germline loops: CDR1 SGHAT, CDR2 FQNNGV. In nucleotides, the CDR3 is TGTGCCAGCAGCTTATATCTTTCGGGCTACGAGCAGTACTTC. Translating gives CASSLYLSGYEQYF.

The chain joins TRBV4-1 to TRBJ1-1, with 8 bases that match TRBD1. V was pared by 2 bases and J by 1 base, with 3 bases of the junction left unmatched. This CDR3 has 15 residues. The germline V gene has CDR1 MGHRA and CDR2 YSYEKL. The CDR3 spells CASSQRTGPNTEAFF. Here the CDR3 DNA reads TGCGCCAGCAGCCAAAGGACAGGGCCGAACACTGAAGCTTTCTTT.

The gene calls are TRBV29-1 and TRBJ1-2; maybe TRBD1 (6 bases). Germline CDR1 and CDR2: SQVTM and ANQGSEA. Trimming removed 1 base at V and 3 bases at J, with 18 bases between. CDR3 length: 16 residues. In DNA form, the CDR3 reads TGCAGCGTTGAAGGCCCCGGGGGGCGCGGCGACTATGGCTACACCTTC. The encoded protein is CSVEGPGGRGDYGYTF.

This clone was recorded a few times. This chain uses TRBV9 with TRBJ2-7, with 7 nucleotides matching TRBD1. Germline CDR1 SGDLS, CDR2 YYNGEE. The trim removed 3 bases at V and 0 bases at J, leaving 6 bases unmatched. This CDR3 contains 15 residues. In DNA form, the CDR3 reads TGTGCCAGCAGCGGTGACAGGGATAGCTCCTACGAGCAGTACTTC. Translating gives CASSGDRDSSYEQYF. Full variable domain (missing parts from reference TRBV9 and TRBJ2-7): DSGVTQTPKHLITATGQRVTLRCSPRSGDLSVYWYQQSLDQGLQFLIQYYNGEERAKGNILERFSAQQFPDLHSELNLSSLELGDSALYFCASSGDRDSSYEQYFGPGTRLTVT.

This chain connects TRBV5-1 to TRBJ1-4, with 7 bases fitting TRBD1. This CDR3 is 16 amino acids long. Germline assignment: CDR1 SGHRS and CDR2 YFSETQ. The junction had 7 bases not matched to a gene; V was cut back by 5 bases and J by 0 bases. Here the CDR3 reads CASRSGQGATNEKLFF. CDR3 in DNA: TGCGCCAGCAGGTCTGGCCAGGGGGCAACTAATGAAAAACTGTTTTTT.